The text below deals with one T cell receptor (beta chain). As yet, its antigen is unknown. Deletions cut 0 bases from V and 1 base from J, with 12 bases between. Germline V gene lookup returns CDR1 LGHNA and CDR2 YSLEER. This CDR3 is built from 17 residues. This specimen comes from a study of T-cell memory formation after mild COVID-19. The overall study: TCR clusters were mostly donor specific.

The authors produced TCR alpha and TCR beta cDNA libraries with sample barcodes and UMIs by 5'RACE using constant-segment primers. Via MiXCR, TCRdb re-called the 5' RACE reads, giving one row per CDR3 protein. The table has around 320,000 distinct CDR3 sequences, 13% to 15% seen once. Study results and caveats: Researchers report contracting CD4+ clones mostly in CM and EM, with CD8+ clones in EMRA.

V usage is TRBV4-3 and J usage is TRBJ2-2; perhaps TRBD2 as D (5 bases). The source of this sequence is a man younger than 35 who had mild COVID-19 (a few samples of this study predate the infection). Cell type and time point are not known. Sequenced material: PBMCs or a T cell subset sorted from them (not recorded which). In DNA form, the CDR3 reads TGCGCCAGCAGCCAAGATTCACGGGGTGGGAACACCGGGGAGCTGTTTTTT. Its translation: CASSQDSRGGNTGELFF.